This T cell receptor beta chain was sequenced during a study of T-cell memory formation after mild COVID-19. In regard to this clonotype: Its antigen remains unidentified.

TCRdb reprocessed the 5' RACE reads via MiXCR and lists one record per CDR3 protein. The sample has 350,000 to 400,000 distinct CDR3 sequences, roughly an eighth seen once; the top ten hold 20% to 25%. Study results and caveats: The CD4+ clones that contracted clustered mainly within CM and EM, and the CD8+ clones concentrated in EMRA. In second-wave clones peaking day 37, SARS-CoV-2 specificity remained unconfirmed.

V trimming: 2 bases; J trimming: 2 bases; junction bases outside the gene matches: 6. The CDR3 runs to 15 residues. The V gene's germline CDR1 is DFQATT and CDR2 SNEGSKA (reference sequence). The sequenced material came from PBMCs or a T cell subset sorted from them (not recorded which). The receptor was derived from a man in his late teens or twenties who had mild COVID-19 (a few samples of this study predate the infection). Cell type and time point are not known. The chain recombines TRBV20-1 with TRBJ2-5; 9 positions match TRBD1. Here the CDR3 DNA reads TGCAGTGCTAGAACAGGGGGCAATATTCAAGAGACCCAGTACTTC. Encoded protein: CSARTGGNIQETQYF.